Listed below are T cell receptor beta chains from one sample, sequenced in a study of T cells after somatic rescue of genetic block. The data were produced by immunoSEQ multiplex PCR, yet TCRdb's version contains in-frame clones alone and is incomplete. The table has almost 7,500 clones, approximately 81% seen once. The sample consisted of peripheral blood mononuclear cells (PBMCs). The origin of the receptors is a boy between 5 and 17 years old. Both conserved end residues are part of each CDR3. The D gene is left open where the match is weak. The size of a clone is reported for some rows only, either as once, few or many, or as a class for expanded clones.

CDR3aa,CDR3nt,j_gene,v_gene,d_gene,abundance
CASRGGAVLTDTQYF,TGTGCCAGCAGGGGAGGGGCGGTGCTCACAGATACGCAGTATTTT,TRBJ2-3,TRBV7-2,TRBD2,few
CASSLQGSGESEQYF,TGTGCCAGCAGTTTACAGGGGTCCGGGGAATCGGAGCAGTACTTC,TRBJ2-7,TRBV27,.,.
CASSPHLGTTEPATDTQYF,TGTGCCAGCAGCCCGCATTTAGGGACTACTGAACCTGCTACAGATACGCAGTATTTT,TRBJ2-3,TRBV4-2,TRBD2,.
CASSVGTVTEAFF,TGTGCCAGCAGCGTAGGGACAGTCACTGAAGCTTTCTTT,TRBJ1-1,TRBV9,.,few
CASSLSIPGGDTQYF,TGTGCCAGCAGCTTATCCATCCCAGGGGGGGATACGCAGTATTTT,TRBJ2-3,TRBV7-9,.,.
CASSPGRANVLTF,TGTGCCAGCTCCCCAGGTAGGGCCAACGTCCTGACTTTC,TRBJ2-6,TRBV18,.,.
CASSLRPTGGSYEQYF,TGCGCCAGCAGCTTGAGACCGACAGGGGGCTCCTACGAGCAGTACTTC,TRBJ2-7,TRBV5-1,TRBD1,.
CASSPRTGGAPQETQYF,TGTGCCAGCTCACCACGTACCGGGGGGGCCCCCCAAGAGACCCAGTACTTC,TRBJ2-5,TRBV18,TRBD2,once
CASSNRGLSEQFF,TGTGCCAGCAGTAACAGGGGGCTTAGTGAGCAGTTCTTC,TRBJ2-1,TRBV28,TRBD1,.
CASRAPGGAMNNSPLHF,TGCGCCAGCAGGGCCCCAGGGGGGGCGATGAATAATTCACCCCTCCACTTT,TRBJ1-6,TRBV10-2,TRBD1,.
CSGQGADTGELFF,TGCAGCGGTCAGGGGGCAGACACCGGGGAGCTGTTTTTT,TRBJ2-2,TRBV29-1,TRBD1,.
CASSLWGAWGYTF,TGTGCCAGCAGTTTGTGGGGGGCGTGGGGCTACACCTTC,TRBJ1-2,TRBV28,.,.
CASSISRAGNEQFF,TGTGCCAGTAGTATCTCCCGAGCGGGGAATGAGCAGTTCTTC,TRBJ2-1,TRBV19,TRBD2,.
CASSLGNTNEKLFF,TGTGCCAGCAGCTTAGGGAATACTAATGAAAAACTGTTTTTT,TRBJ1-4,TRBV7-9,.,once
CSVSRGGTDSPLHF,TGCAGCGTCAGCCGTGGTGGTACTGATTCACCCCTCCACTTT,TRBJ1-6,TRBV29-1,.,.
CASSLISGGGEQFF,TGTGCCAGCAGCTTAATTTCAGGGGGCGGGGAGCAGTTCTTC,TRBJ2-1,TRBV7-3,TRBD1,.
CASSFIGSEATNEKLFF,TGTGCCAGCAGTTTTATAGGGTCGGAAGCAACTAATGAAAAACTGTTTTTT,TRBJ1-4,TRBV27,.,.
CASSLVGAGTEAFF,TGTGCCAGCAGCTTAGTCGGCGCGGGGACTGAAGCTTTCTTT,TRBJ1-1,TRBV7-2,.,.
CASSSSGTTEETQYF,TGCGCCAGCAGCTCTTCCGGGACTACCGAAGAGACCCAGTACTTC,TRBJ2-5,TRBV5-1,TRBD2,once
CASSVDRVGETQYF,TGTGCCAGCAGCGTAGACAGGGTCGGGGAGACCCAGTACTTC,TRBJ2-5,TRBV9,.,.